Sequencing of this T cell receptor beta chain was carried out in a study of cytomegalovirus exposure and HLA in healthy donors. V was pared by 7 bases and J by 10 bases, with 22 bases between. This CDR3 spans 15 amino acids. Germline CDR1 MNHEY, CDR2 SVGAGI. The PCR contained 60 Vbeta and 13 Jbeta primers. The repertoire was sequenced with immunoSEQ multiplex PCR; TCRdb's copy has only in-frame clones and lacks some. The sample consists of about 130,000 clones, about 75% of them appearing once. Healthy bone marrow donors made up the donor group. V is TRBV6-5 and J is TRBJ1-4, with D perhaps TRBD1 (5 bases). This clonotype originated in a woman in her thirties or forties in good health and CMV-seronegative. Sequencing was performed on PBMCs. CDR3 loop: CASTLRTGGFGKLFF. DNA for the CDR3: TGTGCCAGCACCCTACGGACGGGGGGGTTTGGAAAACTGTTTTTT.